This T cell receptor (beta chain) was profiled in a study of Ad26.COV2.S vaccination and SARS-CoV-2 variants. Study-wide points: Following vaccination, spike-specific CD8+ and CD4+ T cell responses reportedly exhibited substantial breadth.

In regard to this clone: What it binds is not known.

The data were produced by immunoSEQ multiplex PCR, yet TCRdb's version contains in-frame clones alone and is incomplete. The sample has about 400,000 clones, 89% seen once. CDR1 MDHEN and CDR2 SYDVKM come from the germline V gene. V lost 5 bases, J lost 1 base, and 12 bases lay in between. The CDR3 runs to 15 residues. Treatment here: around 19 received Ad26.COV2.S at low or high dose, single or two shots; about 5 received placebo; per-sample allocation not given. Sampling was performed 63 days after the first vaccine or placebo injection. This sequence was found in a person aged 18 to 59 who received the Ad26.COV2.S COVID-19 vaccine or a placebo. The V gene is TRBV28, the J gene TRBJ2-4, with D perhaps matching TRBD1 (6 bases). The sample here was peripheral blood, taken in a trial of Ad26.COV2.S vaccine versus placebo. CDR3 in DNA: TGTGCCAGCAGTGAAACAGGGCTGGCCAAAAACATTCAGTACTTC. This sequence encodes CASSETGLAKNIQYF.